A single sample gave rise to the 28 T cell receptor beta chains below, sequenced in a study of blood T cell repertoires in COVID-19. Method: immunoSEQ multiplex PCR; TCRdb's copy keeps in-frame clones and lacks some. The sample has about 180,000 clones; about 86% are singletons. The sample was peripheral blood. The receptor set was obtained from a man aged 50-60 years with active or convalescent COVID-19.

V gene TRBV30 combines with J gene TRBJ1-4, with 7 bases that match TRBD1. The CDR3 has 13 amino acids. Trimming took 5 bases from V and 2 from J; bases not matched to a gene: 2. Germline lookup yields CDR1 GTSNPN and CDR2 SVGIG (reference sequence). The CDR3 spells CAWSRGTNEKLFF. The CDR3 bases are TGTGCCTGGTCCAGGGGGACTAATGAAAAACTGTTTTTT.

The rearrangement joins TRBV6-5 to TRBJ2-1; TRBD2 matches 12 bases. The CDR3 length is 15 residues. V was clipped by 11 bases and J by 0 bases; unmatched bases: 5. The germline V gene has CDR1 MNHEY and CDR2 SVGAGI. Here the CDR3 DNA reads TGTGCCTGGGGACTAGCGGGTGCCTCCTACAATGAGCAGTTCTTC. This codes for CAWGLAGASYNEQFF.

The rearrangement uses TRBV9 and TRBJ2-1, with 9 bases aligning to TRBD2. The CDR3 has 15 amino acids. Unmatched junction bases numbered 6, after V lost 3 bases and J lost 5 bases. Germline-derived CDR1 and CDR2 are SGDLS and YYNGEE. The CDR3 sequence: CASSAPSGDNNEQFF. DNA for the CDR3: TGTGCCAGCAGCGCCCCTAGCGGGGACAACAATGAGCAGTTCTTC.

This clone was detected a few times. The J gene is TRBJ1-2, the V gene TRBV18; D might be TRBD1 (6 bases). This CDR3 region has 15 residues. The V gene's germline CDR1 is KGHSH and CDR2 LQKENI. V was trimmed by 4 bases and J by 8 bases, leaving 20 bases between them. CDR3 bases: TGTGCCAGCTCACTAATACAGGGCGGCGGTCGAGGCTACACCTTC. It translates to CASSLIQGGGRGYTF.

V usage is TRBV10-3 and J usage is TRBJ2-7; 7 bases match TRBD1. Germline values: CDR1 ENHRY, CDR2 SYGVKD. The V segment lost 5 bases and the J segment 7 bases; nucleotides outside the gene matches: 8. This CDR3 region has 13 residues. CDR3 coding DNA: TGTGCCATCAGTCCCCGGGGACAGCGGGAGCAGTACTTC. This encodes CAISPRGQREQYF.

The rearrangement uses TRBV25-1 and TRBJ1-1; 9 positions match TRBD1. J gave up 1 base and V 5 bases, and 8 bases lay outside the gene matches. CDR3 size: 16 residues. CDR1 MGHDK and CDR2 SYGVNS come from the germline V gene. This CDR3 is CASSSPLGQGNTEAFF. The CDR3 DNA reads TGTGCCAGCAGTTCCCCTTTGGGACAGGGGAACACTGAAGCTTTCTTT. Drawing the rest from reference TRBV25-1 and TRBJ1-1, the complete variable domain is EADIYQTPRYLVIGTGKKITLECSQTMGHDKMYWYQQDPGMELHLIHYSYGVNSTEKGDLSSESTVSRIRTEHFPLTLESARPSHTSQYLCASSSPLGQGNTEAFFGQGTRLTVV.

The chain combines TRBV4-3 with TRBJ1-1, with 7 bases aligning to TRBD1. The V gene's germline CDR1 is LGHNA and CDR2 YSLEER. With V trimmed by 1 base and J by 4 bases, 3 bases remained unmatched. The CDR3 has 14 residues. CDR3 coding DNA: TGCGCCAGCAGCCAAGTTCAGGGGGTCACTGAAGCTTTCTTT. Translated, it gives CASSQVQGVTEAFF.

This chain connects TRBV3-1 (or the pseudogene TRBV3-2) to TRBJ2-2; no definite D call. This CDR3 has 15 amino acids. V was clipped by 0 bases and J by 1 base, with 6 bases between them. Germline CDR1 and CDR2: LGHDT and YNNKEL (reference sequence). The CDR3 reads CASSQDRRNTGELFF. CDR3 nucleotide sequence: TGTGCCAGCAGCCAAGATCGGAGGAACACCGGGGAGCTGTTTTTT.

The CDR3 reads CASSSTPGQYEQYF. The CDR3 DNA reads TGTGCCAGTAGTTCTACCCCCGGACAGTACGAGCAGTACTTC. J is TRBJ2-7 and V is TRBV19; perhaps TRBD1 as D (6 bases). The V end lost 5 bases, the J end lost 4 bases, and 15 bases lay between the germline ends. This CDR3 comprises 14 residues. Germline CDR1 and CDR2: LNHDA and SQIVND (reference sequence).

This clone was picked up one time. The genes are TRBV6-1 and TRBJ2-7; possible D gene TRBD1, 5 bases. Trimming removed 5 bases from V and 4 bases from J, with 12 bases in between. Germline V CDR1 and CDR2: MNHNS, SASEGT. The CDR3 extends over 13 amino acids. The CDR3 is CASSPTGSYEQYF. In DNA form, the CDR3 reads TGTGCCAGCAGTCCCACAGGATCTTACGAGCAGTACTTC.

The chain joins TRBV29-1 to TRBJ1-5; D possibly corresponds to TRBD1 (6 bases). The CDR3 sequence is 13 residues long. V shed 6 bases and J shed 2 bases, with 11 bases lying between them. The germline gives CDR1 SQVTM, CDR2 ANQGSEA. CDR3 DNA: TGCAGCGTGAAACAGGGTGGCAATCAGCCCCAGCATTTT. Residues: CSVKQGGNQPQHF.

V gene TRBV5-6 combines with J gene TRBJ2-5; 14 bases are a match to TRBD2. The germline V gene encodes CDR1 SGHDT and CDR2 YYEEEE. This CDR3 spans 16 amino acids. V shed 2 bases, J shed 7 bases, and the junction held 7 bases outside the gene matches. The CDR3 bases are TGTGCCAGCAGCTTCGGGACTAGCGGGAGCAGAGGGACCCAGTACTTC. Encoded protein: CASSFGTSGSRGTQYF.

In its sample, this clone was seen once. At the DNA level, this CDR3 is encoded by other sequences in the same sample as well. CDR3 nucleotide sequence: TGTGCCAGCTCACCACGGACAGGGGGGGATCAGCCCCAGCATTTT. It codes for CASSPRTGGDQPQHF. The V call is TRBV18, the J call TRBJ1-5; 10 nucleotides agree with TRBD1. CDR1 is KGHSH, CDR2 LQKENI, per germline. V shed 1 base and J 5 bases; nucleotides not matched to a gene: 2. CDR3 size: 15 residues.

The DNA for the CDR3 is TGTGCCAGCAGCGCGATAGGAGGGACCCCAAATGAGCAGTTCTTC. Translation gives CASSAIGGTPNEQFF. V and J are TRBV9 and TRBJ2-1, with D tentatively TRBD2 (6 bases). Germline assignment: CDR1 SGDLS and CDR2 YYNGEE. V gave up 3 bases and J gave up 7 bases, with 17 bases separating them. This CDR3 region has 15 residues.

The rearrangement joins TRBV6-2 or TRBV6-3 to TRBJ2-1, with 9 positions matching TRBD1. Trimming removed 4 bases from V and 9 bases from J; junction bases left unmatched: 4. The CDR3 length is 13 residues. Germline CDR1 and CDR2: MNHEY and SVGEGT. The CDR3 protein is CASSFATGGEQFF. The CDR3, as DNA: TGTGCCAGCAGTTTCGCGACAGGGGGTGAGCAGTTCTTC.

V usage is TRBV20-1 and J usage is TRBJ2-3; D is unclear. V shed 3 bases and J shed 0 bases, with 7 bases lying between them. The CDR3 loop spans 13 amino acids. Germline V gives CDR1 DFQATT, CDR2 SNEGSKA (reference sequence). The CDR3 bases are TGCAGTGCTAGTGACGGGAGCACAGATACGCAGTATTTT. Its translation: CSASDGSTDTQYF.

The genes are TRBV7-2 and TRBJ1-6, with a possible D match to TRBD1 (5 bases). The CDR3 has 15 residues. V was clipped by 1 base and J by 8 bases, with 12 bases between them. Germline CDR1 and CDR2: SGHTA and FQGNSA. The CDR3 loop is CASSLGSAGDSPLHF. CDR3 nucleotides: TGTGCCAGCAGCTTAGGCTCTGCGGGGGATTCACCCCTCCACTTT.

The chain couples TRBV7-9 to TRBJ2-3; D is uncertain. The CDR3 is made up of 14 amino acids. The ends were cut back, 3 bases at V and 1 base at J, with 8 bases in the middle. Germline CDR1 SEHNR, CDR2 FQNEAQ (reference sequence). CDR3 nucleotides: TGTGCCAGCAGCTTGGGCAGCCGCACAGATACGCAGTATTTT. Translation: CASSLGSRTDTQYF.

J is TRBJ2-3 and V is TRBV10-3, with 7 bases aligning to TRBD1. This CDR3 has 20 residues. V trimming: 0 bases; J trimming: 2 bases; junction bases outside the gene matches: 17. Germline V gene sequence: CDR1 ENHRY, CDR2 SYGVKD. The CDR3 loop is CAISESNISLQGPVTDTQYF. CDR3 sequence (DNA): TGTGCCATCAGTGAGTCGAATATTTCTTTACAGGGGCCCGTCACAGATACGCAGTATTTT.

This chain connects TRBV15 to TRBJ2-5; D not resolved. Trimming removed 0 bases at V and 1 base at J, with 9 bases between. Germline loops: CDR1 LNHNV, CDR2 YYDKDF (reference sequence). The CDR3 has 15 residues. CDR3 bases: TGTGCCACCAGCAGAGAGTGGCAGGCCCAAGAGACCCAGTACTTC. It yields the protein CATSREWQAQETQYF.

V is TRBV4-1 and J is TRBJ1-6; D gene unclear. CDR1 and CDR2 from the germline V gene are MGHRA and YSYEKL. Between the trimmed V and J ends, which lost 4 bases and 6 bases, there was a span of 19 bases. CDR3 length: 17 amino acids. The CDR3: CASSLEGGLTRNSPLHF. The CDR3 DNA follows: TGCGCCAGCAGCCTCGAAGGAGGGCTCACCCGTAATTCACCCCTCCACTTT.

The chain employs TRBV2 and TRBJ2-5; 10 positions agree with TRBD2. Germline V gives CDR1 SNHLY, CDR2 FYNNEI. The CDR3 has 15 residues. Trimming took 4 bases from V and 5 from J; bases not matched to a gene: 7. The CDR3 reads CASSVERGGWETQYF. As DNA, the CDR3 is TGTGCCAGCAGTGTGGAGCGGGGGGGATGGGAGACCCAGTACTTC.

V is TRBV12-5 and J is TRBJ2-3, with D possibly TRBD1 on 6 matching bases. V dropped 2 bases and J dropped 3 bases, with 15 bases sitting between them. The CDR3 contains 16 residues. CDR1 and CDR2 from the germline V gene are LGHNT and FRNRAP. CDR3 bases: TGTGCTAGTGGTTTGACAGGGTCAGGTAGTACAGATACGCAGTATTTT. This sequence encodes CASGLTGSGSTDTQYF.

The chain recombines TRBV2 with TRBJ2-1; possible D gene TRBD2, 6 bases. The CDR3 consists of 15 residues. CDR1 and CDR2 (germline): SNHLY, FYNNEI. Trimming shortened V by 4 bases and J by 3 bases, and 13 bases separated the two germline ends. CDR3 in amino acids: CASSVGRGNYNEQFF. The CDR3 DNA is TGTGCCAGCAGTGTAGGACGGGGGAACTACAATGAGCAGTTCTTC.

The gene calls are TRBV6-5 and TRBJ1-2; 7 nucleotides line up with TRBD1. There are 14 residues in the CDR3. V lost 6 bases and J lost 7; bases outside the gene matches: 11. Germline assignment: CDR1 MNHEY and CDR2 SVGAGI. CDR3 in amino acids: CASSLEGANSGYTF. CDR3 sequence (DNA): TGTGCCAGCAGCTTGGAGGGGGCAAATAGTGGCTACACCTTC.

This chain uses TRBV5-1 with TRBJ1-4; tentatively, D is TRBD1 (5 bases). CDR1 SGHRS and CDR2 YFSETQ come from the germline V gene. The CDR3 spans 14 residues. Trimming removed 1 base at V and 8 bases at J, with 12 bases between. In DNA, the CDR3 is TGCGCCAGCAGCTTGAGTCCGGGGGACGAAAAACTGTTTTTT. Its translation is CASSLSPGDEKLFF.

The chain uses TRBV4-1 and TRBJ1-4, with 9 bases aligning to TRBD1. The CDR3 consists of 15 residues. The ends lost 4 bases at V and 10 bases at J; junction bases unmatched: 10. The germline gives CDR1 MGHRA, CDR2 YSYEKL. CDR3 in amino acids: CASSPRGTGSGKLFF. CDR3 nucleotide sequence: TGCGCCAGCAGCCCGCGTGGGACAGGGTCTGGAAAACTGTTTTTT.

Written as DNA, the CDR3 is TGTGCCACCAGTGAGCTAGCGGGAGCCACCGGGGAGCTGTTTTTT. It is translated as CATSELAGATGELFF. V gene TRBV24-1 combines with J gene TRBJ2-2, with 10 positions matching TRBD2. CDR1 is KGHDR, CDR2 SFDVKD, per germline. The V gene end was trimmed by 4 bases and the J gene end by 4 bases; junction bases not matched to a gene: 2. This CDR3 is built from 15 residues.